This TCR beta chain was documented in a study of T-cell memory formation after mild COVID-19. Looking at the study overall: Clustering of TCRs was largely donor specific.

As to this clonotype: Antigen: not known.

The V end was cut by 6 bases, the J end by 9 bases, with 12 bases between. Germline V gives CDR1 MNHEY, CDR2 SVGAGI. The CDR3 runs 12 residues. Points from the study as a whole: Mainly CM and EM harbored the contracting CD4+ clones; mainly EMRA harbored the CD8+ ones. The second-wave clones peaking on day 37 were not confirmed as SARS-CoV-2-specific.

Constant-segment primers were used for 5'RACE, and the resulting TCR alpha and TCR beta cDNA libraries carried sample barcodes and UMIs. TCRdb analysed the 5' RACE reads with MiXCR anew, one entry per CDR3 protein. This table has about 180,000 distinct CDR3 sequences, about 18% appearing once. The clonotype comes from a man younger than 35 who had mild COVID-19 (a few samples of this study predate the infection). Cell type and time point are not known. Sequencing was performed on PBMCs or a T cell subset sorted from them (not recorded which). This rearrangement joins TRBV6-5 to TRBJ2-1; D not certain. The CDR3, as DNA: TGTGCCAGCAGACCTACCGCCTCTGAGCAGTTCTTC. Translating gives CASRPTASEQFF.